Below are 16 T cell receptor beta chains sequenced from a single sample in a study of cytomegalovirus exposure and HLA in healthy donors (dated by TCRdb to the late 2010s). Receptor libraries were prepared by the immunoSEQ multiplex PCR assay. A mixture of 60 forward primers for TCR Vbeta segments and 13 reverse primers for TCR Jbeta segments was used in the multiplex PCR. TCRdb holds this immuneACCESS table with in-frame rearrangements only. Some clones are missing; in checked studies, unresolved V genes explain under half, and the rest has no known cause. The sample contains approximately 170,000 clones, less than 90% of them found a single time. Of the sample, roughly 4.5% is held by the ten largest clones. Sequences were obtained from PBMCs. The receptor source for this set is a man in his fifties in good health and CMV-seropositive.

The rearrangement links TRBV7-3 to TRBJ2-3, with a possible D match to TRBD2 (6 bases). Per germline, CDR1 SGHTA and CDR2 FQGTGA. The CDR3 is 13 amino acids. V lost 5 bases, J lost 4 bases, and 10 bases lay in between. As DNA, the CDR3 is TGTGCCAGCAGCGTCCAGCGGGCAGATACGCAGTATTTT. Its translation is CASSVQRADTQYF.

This clone was counted a single time. The chain combines TRBV5-4 with TRBJ1-6; D might be TRBD1 (5 bases). V lost 3 bases and J 14 bases, leaving 21 bases between the germline ends. Germline CDR1 reads SGHNT; CDR2 reads YYREEE (reference sequence). There are 15 residues in the CDR3. The chain's CDR3 is CASSWAQGSSGALHF. In DNA, the CDR3 is TGTGCCAGCAGCTGGGCCCAGGGCTCGTCGGGTGCCCTCCACTTT.

This clone occurred a few times. The chain recombines TRBV6-4 with TRBJ1-1, with 11 bases fitting TRBD1. J was trimmed by 4 bases and V by 2 bases; bases with no gene match: 0. Germline values: CDR1 MRHNA, CDR2 SNTAGT. This CDR3 spans 14 amino acids. This chain's CDR3 is CASSDGTGGTEAFF. The CDR3 DNA is TGTGCCAGCAGTGACGGGACAGGGGGCACTGAAGCTTTCTTT.

The V call is TRBV28, the J call TRBJ2-1, with 10 bases that match TRBD2. The CDR3 sequence is 14 residues long. Trimming at V came to 2 bases and at J to 12 bases, leaving 7 bases not matched to a gene. Germline loops: CDR1 MDHEN, CDR2 SYDVKM. The chain's CDR3 is CASSLLAGDSLQFF. In DNA, the CDR3 is TGTGCCAGCAGTTTACTAGCGGGAGACTCGTTGCAGTTCTTC. Full variable domain (remainder filled in from reference TRBV28 and TRBJ2-1): DVKVTQSSRYLVKRTGEKVFLECVQDMDHENMFWYRQDPGLGLRLIYFSYDVKMKEKGDIPEGYSVSREKKERFSLILESASTNQTSMYLCASSLLAGDSLQFFGPGTRLTVL.

J is TRBJ1-1 and V is TRBV19, with 7 bases identical to TRBD1. V shed 7 bases and J 4 bases; nucleotides not matched to a gene: 9. The CDR3 is 14 residues long. The germline gives CDR1 LNHDA, CDR2 SQIVND (reference sequence). The CDR3 sequence is CASTTTGIGTEAFF. CDR3 bases: TGTGCCAGTACTACGACAGGGATCGGCACTGAAGCTTTCTTT. Combining the CDR3 with reference TRBV19 and TRBJ1-1 gives the whole variable domain DGGITQSPKYLFRKEGQNVTLSCEQNLNHDAMYWYRQDPGQGLRLIYYSQIVNDFQKGDIAEGYSVSREKKESFPLTVTSAQKNPTAFYLCASTTTGIGTEAFFGQGTRLTVV.

V and J are TRBV28 and TRBJ1-2; tentatively, D is TRBD1 (5 bases). The CDR3 contains 11 residues. Germline CDR1 MDHEN, CDR2 SYDVKM. The V end was cut by 10 bases, the J end by 2 bases, with 8 bases between. In DNA, the CDR3 is TGTGCCACACAGGAGAACTATGGCTACACCTTC. This codes for CATQENYGYTF.

The chain employs TRBV5-6 and TRBJ2-3, with 15 bases fitting TRBD2. The CDR3 sequence is 15 residues long. V lost 2 bases and J lost 6; bases outside the gene matches: 1. Germline values: CDR1 SGHDT, CDR2 YYEEEE. This chain's CDR3 is CASSFGTSGGDTQYF. CDR3 sequence (DNA): TGTGCCAGCAGCTTCGGGACTAGCGGGGGGGATACGCAGTATTTT.

The gene calls are TRBV28 and TRBJ2-6, with 8 bases aligning to TRBD1. The CDR3 extends over 15 amino acids. Losses at the gene ends were 5 bases for V and 1 base for J; bases not matched to a gene: 1. Germline V gene lookup returns CDR1 MDHEN and CDR2 SYDVKM. CDR3 nucleotide sequence: TGTGCCAGCAGTCAGGGGGCATCTGGGGCCAACGTCCTGACTTTC. This translates into CASSQGASGANVLTF. Full variable domain (outside the CDR3, taken from reference TRBV28 and TRBJ2-6): DVKVTQSSRYLVKRTGEKVFLECVQDMDHENMFWYRQDPGLGLRLIYFSYDVKMKEKGDIPEGYSVSREKKERFSLILESASTNQTSMYLCASSQGASGANVLTFGAGSRLTVL.

The V call is TRBV7-9, the J call TRBJ2-3; no firm D call. The CDR3 has 14 residues. Germline V gene sequence: CDR1 SEHNR, CDR2 FQNEAQ (reference sequence). With 3 bases removed from V and 2 bases from J, the gap between germline ends came to 9 bases. The CDR3 is CASSLRYATDTQYF. CDR3 sequence (DNA): TGTGCCAGCAGCTTGCGCTACGCCACAGATACGCAGTATTTT.

The rearrangement joins TRBV5-6 to TRBJ1-1, with 9 bases identical to TRBD1. This CDR3 has 14 residues. Trimming cost V 4 bases and J 4 bases; bases outside gene matches: 5. The V gene's germline CDR1 is SGHDT and CDR2 YYEEEE. For the CDR3, the DNA is TGTGCCAGCAGCCTACAGGGGGCAGGCACTGAAGCTTTCTTT. It codes for CASSLQGAGTEAFF. Using reference TRBV5-6 and TRBJ1-1 for the parts outside the CDR3, the full variable domain is DAGVTQSPTHLIKTRGQQVTLRCSPKSGHDTVSWYQQALGQGPQFIFQYYEEEERQRGNFPDRFSGHQFPNYSSELNVNALLLGDSALYLCASSLQGAGTEAFFGQGTRLTVV.

V is TRBV2 and J is TRBJ1-2; 7 nucleotides line up with TRBD1. CDR1 and CDR2 (germline): SNHLY, FYNNEI. The CDR3 length is 13 residues. After removal of 9 bases from V and 0 bases from J, the junction contained 4 bases not matched to a gene. CDR3 bases: TGTGCCAGTTCCGGGACAGCTAACTATGGCTACACCTTC. Translation gives CASSGTANYGYTF.

The rearrangement joins TRBV27 to TRBJ1-2; 9 bases match TRBD1. V was clipped by 6 bases and J by 2 bases; unmatched bases: 10. Germline V gene data show CDR1 as MNHEY and CDR2 as SMNVEV (reference sequence). This CDR3 has 16 amino acids. This CDR3 reads CASSPSPGQGNYGYTF. CDR3 nucleotides: TGTGCCAGCAGCCCAAGTCCAGGACAGGGGAACTATGGCTACACCTTC.

V usage is TRBV19 and J usage is TRBJ2-2; 12 nucleotides agree with TRBD2. Germline V lookup: CDR1 LNHDA, CDR2 SQIVND (reference sequence). The CDR3 contains 16 residues. The V segment lost 5 bases and the J segment 6 bases; nucleotides outside the gene matches: 7. The CDR3 here is CASSFGLAGLAGELFF. The CDR3 nucleotides are TGTGCCAGTAGTTTTGGACTAGCGGGATTGGCCGGGGAGCTGTTTTTT. The whole variable domain, remainder taken from reference TRBV19 and TRBJ2-2, is DGGITQSPKYLFRKEGQNVTLSCEQNLNHDAMYWYRQDPGQGLRLIYYSQIVNDFQKGDIAEGYSVSREKKESFPLTVTSAQKNPTAFYLCASSFGLAGLAGELFFGEGSRLTVL.

DNA of the CDR3: TGTGCCAGCAGCTTTGGCCCCTACGAGCAGTACTTC. Translating it yields CASSFGPYEQYF. V gene TRBV7-2 combines with J gene TRBJ2-7; D uncertain. The CDR3 runs 12 residues. V lost 3 bases and J lost 2, with 5 bases in between. Looked up from germline, CDR1 is SGHTA and CDR2 is FQGNSA.

The chain couples TRBV5-1 to TRBJ2-3, with 8 nucleotides matching TRBD2. Looked up from germline, CDR1 is SGHRS and CDR2 is YFSETQ. J was trimmed by 4 bases and V by 3 bases; bases with no gene match: 7. The CDR3 is 15 residues long. The CDR3 protein is CASSSISGSADTQYF. CDR3 DNA: TGCGCCAGCAGCTCGATAAGCGGGAGCGCAGATACGCAGTATTTT. The full variable domain, with the rest looked up from reference TRBV5-1 and TRBJ2-3, is KAGVTQTPRYLIKTRGQQVTLSCSPISGHRSVSWYQQTPGQGLQFLFEYFSETQRNKGNFPGRFSGRQFSNSRSEMNVSTLELGDSALYLCASSSISGSADTQYFGPGTRLTVL.

CDR3 sequence (DNA): TGTGCCAGCAGTAGGGGACAACTGGTTTTTAATACGCAGTATTTT. Translating it yields CASSRGQLVFNTQYF. This chain uses TRBV28 with TRBJ2-3; D may be TRBD1 (6 bases). V was clipped by 5 bases and J by 7 bases, with 19 bases between them. Germline CDR1 MDHEN, CDR2 SYDVKM. This CDR3 comprises 15 residues. Together with reference TRBV28 and TRBJ2-3, the CDR3 gives the full variable domain: DVKVTQSSRYLVKRTGEKVFLECVQDMDHENMFWYRQDPGLGLRLIYFSYDVKMKEKGDIPEGYSVSREKKERFSLILESASTNQTSMYLCASSRGQLVFNTQYFGPGTRLTVL.